This T cell receptor beta chain is from a study of cytomegalovirus exposure and HLA in healthy donors. Study in general: The Caucasian-associated ancestry cluster held around 81% of 398 genotyped donors.

This PCR relied on a set of 60 Vbeta primers and 13 Jbeta primers. The data were produced by immunoSEQ multiplex PCR, yet TCRdb's version contains in-frame clones alone and is incomplete. In the table there are 100,000 to 150,000 clones, roughly 15% of which are singletons. The V end was cut by 9 bases, the J end by 0 bases, with 15 bases between. CDR1 is SNHLY, CDR2 FYNNEI, per germline. The CDR3 loop spans 15 amino acids. A few counts support this clone. The V gene is TRBV2, the J gene TRBJ2-1; D possibly corresponds to TRBD1 (5 bases). The receptor was isolated from a female donor in good health and CMV-seropositive. Input material: PBMCs. CDR3 loop: CASQEDRSSYNEQFF. The CDR3 region has the DNA TGTGCCAGTCAAGAAGACAGAAGCTCCTACAATGAGCAGTTCTTC.